The source of this T cell receptor (beta chain) is a study of OX40 agonist ivuxolimab in advanced cancers. Study context: Every 2 weeks, ivuxolimab was infused into the patients intravenously at between 0.01 and 10 mg/kg. Aged about 23 to 90 with a mean of approximately 60 years, they were almost 85% male.

The data were produced by immunoSEQ multiplex PCR, yet TCRdb's version contains in-frame clones alone and is incomplete. The sample contains approximately 41,000 clones, roughly 90% of which appear only once. The J segment lost 1 base and the V segment lost 6 bases, leaving 15 bases of the junction unmatched. The CDR3 sequence is 20 residues long. Germline CDR1 LNHDA, CDR2 SQIVND (reference sequence). Blood was sampled at baseline, cycle 4 day 1, and cycle 7 day 1. The chain couples TRBV19 to TRBJ2-6; TRBD1 agrees at 10 bases. Specimen: CD4+ or CD8+ T cells sorted from blood, collected in a trial of the OX40 agonist ivuxolimab. The TCR sequence derives from an adult with an advanced solid tumor such as melanoma, head and neck, liver or kidney cancer. The CDR3 loop is CASSTGQGGFLISGANVLTF. The CDR3 coding sequence is TGTGCCAGTAGCACAGGACAGGGGGGCTTCCTGATTTCTGGGGCCAACGTCCTGACTTTC.